These 5 T cell receptor beta chains came from one sample sequenced in a study of glioma-infiltrating T cells after dendritic cell vaccination. The method was immunoSEQ multiplex PCR; TCRdb's version includes in-frame clones alone and lacks a portion of them. There are fewer than 50,000 clones in the sample; just under 85% occur only once, and 7.8% lies in the top ten. The sample here was blood, taken before dendritic cell vaccination. The receptors shown here come from a human donor with glioblastoma.

The rearrangement links TRBV4-2 to TRBJ2-5; 12 bases match TRBD2. Germline V lookup: CDR1 LGHNA, CDR2 YNFKEQ. The CDR3 has 16 amino acids. The V segment lost 3 bases and the J segment 5 bases; nucleotides outside the gene matches: 7. The CDR3 region is CASSHALAGGPETQYF. The CDR3 DNA sequence: TGTGCCAGCAGCCATGCTCTAGCGGGGGGGCCGGAGACCCAGTACTTC.

Details on this clone: Distinct nucleotide sequences in the sample also encode this CDR3. The chain joins TRBV5-1 to TRBJ2-1, with unresolved D. V lost 4 bases and J lost 5, with 7 bases in between. The CDR3 length is 12 residues. In germline, CDR1 is SGHRS, CDR2 YFSETQ. The CDR3 sequence: CASSLSDNEQFF. CDR3 coding DNA: TGCGCCAGCAGCCTGTCGGACAATGAGCAGTTCTTC.

The chain is built from TRBV18 and TRBJ1-5, with TRBD1 identical over 7 bases. The CDR3 spans 16 residues. Germline lookup yields CDR1 KGHSH and CDR2 LQKENI. V lost 1 base, J lost 2 bases, and 5 bases stayed unmatched. As DNA, the CDR3 is TGTGCCAGCTCACCACTAGGGGGCTCCGGCAATCAGCCCCAGCATTTT. It translates to CASSPLGGSGNQPQHF.

J is TRBJ1-5 and V is TRBV6-5; 7 bases map to TRBD1. The V gene's germline CDR1 is MNHEY and CDR2 SVGAGI. The ends lost 6 bases at V and 7 bases at J; junction bases unmatched: 9. This CDR3 has 14 amino acids. Here the CDR3 DNA reads TGTGCCAGCAGCGAGGGGGCTCCGGGACAGCCCCAGCATTTT. It yields the protein CASSEGAPGQPQHF.

J is TRBJ2-3 and V is TRBV21-1; TRBD2 was called by the table and not checked on the DNA. TRBV21-1 is flagged as a pseudogene. This CDR3 comprises 22 residues. The CDR3 nucleotides read TGTGCCAGCAGCTTTCCGATACTAGCGGGGCTCCGCGGCCCCCGCGACACAGATACGCAGTATTTT. Translation: CASSFPILAGLRGPRDTDTQYF.